This TCR beta chain stems from a study of T cells in narcolepsy. Study-wide findings and caveats: Comparing one patient's CSF and blood CD4+ clonotypes highlighted HCRT- and TRIB2-specific autoreactive clonotypes.

The table came from immunoSEQ multiplex PCR; TCRdb's copy has only in-frame clones and leaves some out. This table has some 17,000 clones, roughly 72% appearing once. For this clone: Its matching antigen is unknown.

The CDR3 spans 17 residues. The V gene end was trimmed by 1 base and the J gene end by 0 bases; junction bases not matched to a gene: 4. Germline V CDR1 and CDR2: SGHVS, FQNEAQ. This receptor was identified in a human donor with narcolepsy. The sample comprised CD45RA- memory CD8+ T cells from PBMCs. V and J are TRBV7-8 and TRBJ2-5; 11 bases line up with TRBD2. The chain's CDR3 is CASSLEVAGGHQETQYF. CDR3 nucleotides: TGTGCCAGCAGCTTAGAGGTAGCGGGAGGGCACCAAGAGACCCAGTACTTC.